The source of this TCR beta chain is a study of T cell responses to AZD1222 COVID-19 vaccine. Study conclusions and caveats: Samples come after the peak T cell response, not at day 14. The donor cohort was predominantly white British with a female majority, and clonal diversity may have been underestimated. Mapped onto spike, vaccine-associated CD4 TCRs spanned it and were dominant at 160-218 and 743-854. A reported finding is that nearly half of spike-specific TCRs target unmutated variant regions.

A word on this clone: Its antigen is not identified.

This CDR3 region has 14 residues. Trimming at V came to 2 bases and at J to 8 bases, leaving 6 bases not matched to a gene. CDR1 and CDR2 (germline): SGHDT, YYEEEE. Assay used: immunoSEQ multiplex PCR; TCRdb lists only in-frame clones, some missing. The sample contains approximately 150,000 clones, just over 90% of which appear only once. The V and J genes are TRBV5-6 and TRBJ1-2; 10 positions match TRBD1. The starting material was peripheral blood, obtained 28 days after the second AZD1222 dose. This TCR was recovered from an adult who received the AZD1222 COVID-19 vaccine. The CDR3 nucleotides read TGTGCCAGCAGCTTAAGGACAGGGGGGTACGGCTACACCTTC. Translated, it gives CASSLRTGGYGYTF. The full variable domain, its missing parts supplied by reference TRBV5-6 and TRBJ1-2, is DAGVTQSPTHLIKTRGQQVTLRCSPKSGHDTVSWYQQALGQGPQFIFQYYEEEERQRGNFPDRFSGHQFPNYSSELNVNALLLGDSALYLCASSLRTGGYGYTFGSGTRLTVV.